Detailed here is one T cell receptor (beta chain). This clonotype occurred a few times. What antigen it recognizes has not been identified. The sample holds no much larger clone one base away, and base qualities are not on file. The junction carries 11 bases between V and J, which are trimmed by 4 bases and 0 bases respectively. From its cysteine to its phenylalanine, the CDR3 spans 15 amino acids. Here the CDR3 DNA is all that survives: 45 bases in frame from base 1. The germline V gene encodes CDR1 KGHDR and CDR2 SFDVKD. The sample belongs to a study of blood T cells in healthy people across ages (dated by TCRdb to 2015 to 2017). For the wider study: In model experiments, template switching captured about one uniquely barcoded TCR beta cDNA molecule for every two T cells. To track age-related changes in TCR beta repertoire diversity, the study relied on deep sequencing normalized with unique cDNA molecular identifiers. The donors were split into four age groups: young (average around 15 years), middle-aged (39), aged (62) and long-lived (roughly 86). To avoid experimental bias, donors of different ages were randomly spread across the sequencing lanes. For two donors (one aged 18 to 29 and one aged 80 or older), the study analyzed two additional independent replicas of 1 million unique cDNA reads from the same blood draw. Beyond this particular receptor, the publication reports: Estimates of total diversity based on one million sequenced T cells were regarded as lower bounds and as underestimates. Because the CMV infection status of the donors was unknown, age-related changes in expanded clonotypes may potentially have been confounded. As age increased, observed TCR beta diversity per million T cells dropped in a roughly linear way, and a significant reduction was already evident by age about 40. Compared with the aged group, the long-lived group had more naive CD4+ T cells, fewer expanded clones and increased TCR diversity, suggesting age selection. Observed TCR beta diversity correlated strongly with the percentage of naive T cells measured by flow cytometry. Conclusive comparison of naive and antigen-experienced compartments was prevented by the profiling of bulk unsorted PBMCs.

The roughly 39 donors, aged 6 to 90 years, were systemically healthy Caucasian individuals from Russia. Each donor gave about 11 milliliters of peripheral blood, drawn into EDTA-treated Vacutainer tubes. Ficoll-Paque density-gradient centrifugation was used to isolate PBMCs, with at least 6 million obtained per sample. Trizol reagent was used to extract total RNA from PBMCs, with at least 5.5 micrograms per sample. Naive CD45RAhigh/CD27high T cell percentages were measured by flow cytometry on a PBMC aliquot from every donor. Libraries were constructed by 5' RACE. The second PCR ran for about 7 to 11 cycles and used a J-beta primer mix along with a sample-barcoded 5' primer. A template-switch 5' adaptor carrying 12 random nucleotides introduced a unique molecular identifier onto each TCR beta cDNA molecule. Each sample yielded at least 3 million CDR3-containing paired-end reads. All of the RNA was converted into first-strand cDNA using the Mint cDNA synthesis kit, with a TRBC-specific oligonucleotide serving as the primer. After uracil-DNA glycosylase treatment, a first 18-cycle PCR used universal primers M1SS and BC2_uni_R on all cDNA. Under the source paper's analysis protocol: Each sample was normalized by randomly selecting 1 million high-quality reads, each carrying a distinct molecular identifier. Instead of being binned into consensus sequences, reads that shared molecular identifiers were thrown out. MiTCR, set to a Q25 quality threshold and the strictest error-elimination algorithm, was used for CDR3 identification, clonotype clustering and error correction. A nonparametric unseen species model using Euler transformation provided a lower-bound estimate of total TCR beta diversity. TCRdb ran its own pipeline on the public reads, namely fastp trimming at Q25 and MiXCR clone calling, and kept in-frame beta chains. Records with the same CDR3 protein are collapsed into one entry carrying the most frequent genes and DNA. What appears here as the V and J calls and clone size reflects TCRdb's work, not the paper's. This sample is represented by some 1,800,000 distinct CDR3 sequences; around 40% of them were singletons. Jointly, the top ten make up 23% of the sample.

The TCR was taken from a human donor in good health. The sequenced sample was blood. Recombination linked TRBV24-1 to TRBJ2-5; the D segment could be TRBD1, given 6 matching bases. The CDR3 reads CATSEPTGYQETQYF. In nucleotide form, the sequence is TGTGCCACCAGTGAACCCACAGGGTACCAAGAGACCCAGTACTTC.